The entry that follows covers one T cell receptor beta chain sequence. This CDR3 is built from 14 residues. Germline loops: CDR1 SGHVS, CDR2 FNYEAQ. This record comes from a study of T cells expressing NK-cell markers. TCRdb re-called the 5' RACE reads and catalogs CDR3 proteins one per entry, DNA excluded. This table lists some 150,000 distinct CDR3 sequences. This receptor was identified in a woman in her fifties or sixties in good health. V and J are TRBV7-6 and TRBJ2-3; without DNA, the TCRdb call of TRBD2 cannot be checked. Source material: blood T cells: a sorted CD56 or NKG2C T cell subset, CD4+ or CD8+ T cells, or bulk PBMC T cells (not recorded which). CDR3 in amino acids: CASSSTSGGDTQYF.